This T cell receptor (beta chain) was recorded in a study of identical twins. Findings of the study overall: With abundant cord blood beta clonotypes, insertions were fewer; memory repertoires showed no such pattern. Twins showed weaker excess sharing in their beta out-of-frame sequences. Donors were not followed over many years; analysis was cross-sectional. Diverse VJ usage suggested most zero-insertion clonotypes were not invariant T cells.

TCRdb used MiXCR to reprocess the 5' RACE reads, holding one entry per CDR3 protein. The sample contains 650,000 to 800,000 distinct CDR3 sequences, roughly 8% of which appear only once. This clonotype was observed many times. Antigen specificity is unknown. The CDR3 is 16 residues long. Germline CDR1 SEHNR, CDR2 FQNEAQ (reference sequence). V was clipped by 4 bases and J by 0 bases, with 14 bases between them. These data were also reused for a study on yellow fever vaccine responses in identical twins.

Sequences were obtained from PBMCs. The chain couples TRBV7-9 to TRBJ2-3, with a weak D call TRBD2 (6 bases). This TCR came from a woman younger than 35 in good health. CDR3 in DNA: TGTGCCAGCAGCTCCGCCCGGGAGTGGAGCACAGATACGCAGTATTTT. Its translation: CASSSAREWSTDTQYF.